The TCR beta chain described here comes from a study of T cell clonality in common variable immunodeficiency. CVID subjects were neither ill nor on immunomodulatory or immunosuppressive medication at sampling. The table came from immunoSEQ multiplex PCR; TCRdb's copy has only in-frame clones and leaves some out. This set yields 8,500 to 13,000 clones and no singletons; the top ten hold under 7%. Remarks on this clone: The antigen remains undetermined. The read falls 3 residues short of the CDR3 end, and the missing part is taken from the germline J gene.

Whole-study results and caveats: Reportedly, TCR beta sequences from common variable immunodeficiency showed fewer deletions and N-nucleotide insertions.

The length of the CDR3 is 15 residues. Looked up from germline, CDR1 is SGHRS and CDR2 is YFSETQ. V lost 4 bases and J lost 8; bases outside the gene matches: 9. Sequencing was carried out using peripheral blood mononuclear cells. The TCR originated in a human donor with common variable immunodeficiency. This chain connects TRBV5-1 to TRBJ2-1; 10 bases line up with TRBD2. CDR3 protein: CASSLVSGRFYEQFF. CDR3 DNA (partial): TGCGCCAGCAGCCTAGTTAGCGGGAGGTTCTATGAG.